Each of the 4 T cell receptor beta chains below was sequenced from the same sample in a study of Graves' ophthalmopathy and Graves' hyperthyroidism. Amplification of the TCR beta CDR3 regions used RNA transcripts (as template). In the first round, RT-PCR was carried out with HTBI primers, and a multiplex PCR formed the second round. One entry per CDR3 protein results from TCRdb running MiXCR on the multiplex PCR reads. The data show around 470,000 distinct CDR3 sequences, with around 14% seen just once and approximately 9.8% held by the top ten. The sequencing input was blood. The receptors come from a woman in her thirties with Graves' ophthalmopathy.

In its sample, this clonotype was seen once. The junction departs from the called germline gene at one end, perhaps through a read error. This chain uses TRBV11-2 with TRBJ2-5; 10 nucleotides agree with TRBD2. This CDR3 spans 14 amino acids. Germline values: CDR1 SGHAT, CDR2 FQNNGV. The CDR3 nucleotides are TGCGCCAGCAGCACTAGCGGGGAGGAAGAGACCCAGTACTTC. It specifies CASSTSGEEETQYF.

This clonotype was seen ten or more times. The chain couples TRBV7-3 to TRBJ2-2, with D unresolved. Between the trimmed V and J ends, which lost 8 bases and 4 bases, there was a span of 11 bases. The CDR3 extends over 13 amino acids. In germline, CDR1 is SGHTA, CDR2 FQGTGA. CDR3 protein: CASAPISTGELFF. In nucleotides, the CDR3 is TGTGCCAGCGCCCCCATTTCCACCGGGGAGCTGTTTTTT.

The CDR3 nucleotides are TGTGCCAGCAGTTACTATCCCATCACCGGGGAGCTGTTTTTT. Its translation: CASSYYPITGELFF. This rearrangement joins TRBV6-2 or TRBV6-3 to TRBJ2-2, with D hard to call. This CDR3 has 14 amino acids. V was pared by 1 base and J by 4 bases, with 7 bases between. CDR1 is MNHEY and CDR2 is SVGEGT in the germline V gene.

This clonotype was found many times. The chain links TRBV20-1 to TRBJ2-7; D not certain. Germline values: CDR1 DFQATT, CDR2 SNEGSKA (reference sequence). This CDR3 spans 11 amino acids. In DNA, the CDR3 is TGCAGCACGCGGACGGTCAACGAGCAGTACTTC. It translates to CSTRTVNEQYF.